This T cell receptor (beta chain) was identified during a study of cytomegalovirus exposure and HLA in healthy donors. Study context: Among the 350 to 500 donors who were genotyped, about 86% fell in the genetic ancestry cluster that is associated with self-reported Caucasian donors.

The V and J ends lost 5 bases and 9 bases, in that order; junction bases with no gene match: 24. Germline V lookup: CDR1 LNHNV, CDR2 YYDKDF (reference sequence). This CDR3 contains 19 residues. Note on this clone: Its target is not known.

Study-level points and caveats: Accounts indicate the classifier identified cytomegalovirus status with strong specificity and sensitivity. Later, an analysis showed that TCR beta chains associated with HLA were more clonally expanded than others that were equally common. The productive fraction for most TCR beta V segments was about 87% or about 30% in an earlier analysis.

The PCR was carried out with 60 Vbeta primers and 13 Jbeta primers. Only in-frame clones appear in the TCRdb table, and some are missing; sequencing was by immunoSEQ multiplex PCR. The sample lists nearly 80,000 clones, approximately 79% occurring once. The TCR comes from a middle-aged woman in good health and CMV-seropositive. Sample: PBMCs. J is TRBJ2-3 and V is TRBV15, with TRBD2 matching over 9 bases. CDR3 DNA: TGTGCCACCAGCCCTGGCTCTAGCGGGAATCTTATGGGGTGGGAGACGCAGTATTTT. Its translation is CATSPGSSGNLMGWETQYF.